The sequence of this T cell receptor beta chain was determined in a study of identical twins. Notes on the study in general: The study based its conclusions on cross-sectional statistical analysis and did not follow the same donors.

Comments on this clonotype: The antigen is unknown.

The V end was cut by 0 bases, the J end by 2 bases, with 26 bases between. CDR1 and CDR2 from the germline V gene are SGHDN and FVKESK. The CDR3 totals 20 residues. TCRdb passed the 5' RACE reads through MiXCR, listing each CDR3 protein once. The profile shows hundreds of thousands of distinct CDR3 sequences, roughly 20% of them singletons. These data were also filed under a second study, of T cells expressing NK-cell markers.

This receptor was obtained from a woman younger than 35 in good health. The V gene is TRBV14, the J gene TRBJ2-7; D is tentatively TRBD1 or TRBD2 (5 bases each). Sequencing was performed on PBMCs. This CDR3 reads CASSQDLLDHGALPPYEQYF. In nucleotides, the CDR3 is TGTGCCAGCAGCCAAGATCTTCTTGATCACGGGGCCCTCCCCCCCTACGAGCAGTACTTC.